A single sample gave rise to the 14 T cell receptor beta chains below, sequenced in a study of CD8 T cells in ankylosing spondylitis. TCRdb re-analysed the 5' RACE reads in MiXCR, keeping a single row per CDR3 protein. The data show around 100,000 distinct CDR3 sequences, 20% to 30% seen once. The sequenced material came from synovial fluid, either unsorted or a sorted T cell fraction (not recorded which). These TCRs come from a male donor with ankylosing spondylitis.

This clonotype was recorded a few times. The J gene is TRBJ2-1, the V gene TRBV19, with TRBD2 as a possible D gene (6 bases). Germline values: CDR1 LNHDA, CDR2 SQIVND (reference sequence). The CDR3 is 15 residues long. V was pared by 7 bases and J by 2 bases, with 15 bases between. CDR3 bases: TGTGCCAGTACAGAAGGCGGGGTTGCCTACAATGAGCAGTTCTTC. Its translation is CASTEGGVAYNEQFF.

The chain employs TRBV6-1 and TRBJ1-1; no definite D call. Deletions cut 8 bases from V and 4 bases from J, with 11 bases between. The CDR3 extends over 12 amino acids. Germline loops: CDR1 MNHNS, CDR2 SASEGT. CDR3 in DNA: TGTGCCAGCTACGGATTAAGCACTGAAGCTTTCTTT. It codes for CASYGLSTEAFF.

In its sample, this clonotype is large. The rearrangement joins TRBV7-2 to TRBJ2-1, with TRBD2 identical over 9 bases. This CDR3 is 14 amino acids long. The V gene's germline CDR1 is SGHTA and CDR2 FQGNSA. J gave up 7 bases and V 3 bases, and 4 bases lay outside the gene matches. The CDR3 sequence is CASSFIAGANEQFF. DNA of the CDR3: TGTGCCAGCAGCTTTATAGCGGGAGCTAATGAGCAGTTCTTC.

V is TRBV20-1 and J is TRBJ1-6, with D uncertain. The CDR3 is 13 residues long. The germline V gene encodes CDR1 DFQATT and CDR2 SNEGSKA (reference sequence). V gave up 6 bases and J gave up 8 bases, with 14 bases separating them. DNA for the CDR3: TGCAGTGCGATAAAGGGTAGCGATTCACCCCTCCACTTT. It codes for CSAIKGSDSPLHF.

This clonotype was recorded at least ten times. The genes are TRBV14 and TRBJ2-1; 8 bases match TRBD2. The CDR3 covers 15 residues. J was trimmed by 2 bases and V by 5 bases; bases with no gene match: 5. Germline assignment: CDR1 SGHDN and CDR2 FVKESK. CDR3 amino acids: CASSSREAPYNEQFF. The CDR3 region has the DNA TGTGCCAGCAGCTCGCGGGAGGCACCCTACAATGAGCAGTTCTTC. The full variable domain, with the rest looked up from reference TRBV14 and TRBJ2-1, is EAGVTQFPSHSVIEKGQTVTLRCDPISGHDNLYWYRRVMGKEIKFLLHFVKESKQDESGMPNNRFLAERTGGTYSTLKVQPAELEDSGVYFCASSSREAPYNEQFFGPGTRLTVL.

The chain combines TRBV30 with TRBJ1-4; D remains unclear. This CDR3 region has 13 residues. Trimming stripped 5 bases from V and 8 bases from J, with 15 bases between. Germline V gene lookup returns CDR1 GTSNPN and CDR2 SVGIG (reference sequence). The CDR3 bases are TGTGCCTGGGCCGCATCCCTCGGGGAAAAACTGTTTTTT. Encoded protein: CAWAASLGEKLFF.

This clonotype was detected only a few times. The chain is built from TRBV3-1 and TRBJ2-2; 7 bases align to TRBD2. This CDR3 comprises 16 residues. Germline V gives CDR1 LGHDT, CDR2 YNNKEL (reference sequence). V dropped 4 bases and J dropped 2; count of bases not matched to a gene: 7. CDR3 nucleotides: TGTGCCAGCAGCCCCGTGAGGGAGGGTAACACCGGGGAGCTGTTTTTT. It is translated as CASSPVREGNTGELFF.

This clonotype appeared a few times. The J gene is TRBJ2-5, the V gene TRBV6-1, with a possible D match to TRBD2 (7 bases). The CDR3 is 13 amino acids. Germline CDR1 MNHNS, CDR2 SASEGT. V dropped 7 bases and J dropped 5 bases, with 14 bases sitting between them. Here the CDR3 DNA reads TGTGCCAGCACTACCGGGGGGCGTGAGACCCAGTACTTC. Its translation: CASTTGGRETQYF.

The chain is built from TRBV5-1 and TRBJ2-2; 11 bases fit TRBD2. This CDR3 contains 16 residues. V lost 4 bases, J lost 5 bases, and 7 bases stayed unmatched. Germline V CDR1 and CDR2: SGHRS, YFSETQ. The CDR3 protein is CASSLTSGRGTGELFF. The CDR3 bases are TGCGCCAGCAGCCTAACTAGCGGGAGAGGAACCGGGGAGCTGTTTTTT. Full variable domain (remainder filled in from reference TRBV5-1 and TRBJ2-2): KAGVTQTPRYLIKTRGQQVTLSCSPISGHRSVSWYQQTPGQGLQFLFEYFSETQRNKGNFPGRFSGRQFSNSRSEMNVSTLELGDSALYLCASSLTSGRGTGELFFGEGSRLTVL.

The V and J genes are TRBV28 and TRBJ1-5, with TRBD1 matching over 7 bases. The germline gives CDR1 MDHEN, CDR2 SYDVKM. This CDR3 is built from 16 residues. V trimming: 1 base; J trimming: 4 bases; junction bases outside the gene matches: 7. The CDR3 DNA reads as TGTGCCAGCAGTTTATATGGTAGGGGGCCTAATCAGCCCCAGCATTTT. Protein product: CASSLYGRGPNQPQHF.

The table lists this clonotype with a few counts. The chain has TRBV5-1 and TRBJ1-2; D remains unclear. Germline CDR1 reads SGHRS; CDR2 reads YFSETQ. The CDR3 extends over 15 amino acids. Deletions cut 5 bases from V and 0 bases from J, with 14 bases between. CDR3 amino acids: CASRAERGSNYGYTF. The CDR3, as DNA: TGCGCCAGCAGGGCCGAACGGGGTTCTAACTATGGCTACACCTTC.

The chain uses TRBV11-3 and TRBJ2-1; 9 positions agree with TRBD2. The ends lost 2 bases at V and 4 bases at J; junction bases unmatched: 6. The CDR3 covers 16 residues. Germline assignment: CDR1 SGHNT and CDR2 YENEEA. This chain's CDR3 is CASSLSAGGLYNEQFF. CDR3 in DNA: TGTGCCAGCAGCTTATCAGCGGGAGGTTTGTACAATGAGCAGTTCTTC.

This clonotype was seen ten or more times. The chain has TRBV6-2 or TRBV6-3 and TRBJ2-1; 9 positions match TRBD1. The CDR3 is made up of 11 amino acids. V was pared by 8 bases and J by 7 bases, with 0 bases of the junction left unmatched. Per germline, CDR1 MNHEY and CDR2 SVGEGT. CDR3 bases: TGTGCCAGCGGGACAGGGAATGAGCAGTTCTTC. Its protein product is CASGTGNEQFF.

This sequence joins TRBV10-2 and TRBJ2-7, with 7 bases that match TRBD2. The germline gives CDR1 WSHSY, CDR2 SAAADI. CDR3 length: 15 amino acids. V shed 7 bases and J 0 bases; nucleotides not matched to a gene: 9. In nucleotides, the CDR3 is TGCGCCAGCAAGATTAGCGGGCGGAGCTCCTACGAGCAGTACTTC. Residues: CASKISGRSSYEQYF.